This T cell receptor (beta chain) was sequenced during a study of blood T cell repertoires in COVID-19. Overall study context: T cells, B-cell-depleted T cells, or PBMCs supplied cDNA or gDNA.

Ages ranged from roughly 18 to 95 years, with residence in about two dozen US areas. Self-reported history from a screening survey and questionnaire set each donor's cohort. The table came from immunoSEQ multiplex PCR; TCRdb's copy has only in-frame clones and leaves some out. There are 130,000 to 150,000 clones in the sample; 84% occur only once, and 5% to 7% lies in the top ten. The germline V gene has CDR1 SGHAT and CDR2 FQNNGV. CDR3 size: 12 residues. V was pared by 4 bases and J by 9 bases, with 13 bases between. Sequencing was carried out using PBMCs or T cells enriched from blood (not recorded which). This sequence joins TRBV11-2 and TRBJ2-7; D ambiguous. The sequence was collected from a woman in her 50s who had been exposed to COVID-19. CDR3 sequence reads: CASSSVAQVQYF. The CDR3 DNA reads as TGTGCCAGCAGCTCGGTCGCTCAGGTGCAGTACTTC.